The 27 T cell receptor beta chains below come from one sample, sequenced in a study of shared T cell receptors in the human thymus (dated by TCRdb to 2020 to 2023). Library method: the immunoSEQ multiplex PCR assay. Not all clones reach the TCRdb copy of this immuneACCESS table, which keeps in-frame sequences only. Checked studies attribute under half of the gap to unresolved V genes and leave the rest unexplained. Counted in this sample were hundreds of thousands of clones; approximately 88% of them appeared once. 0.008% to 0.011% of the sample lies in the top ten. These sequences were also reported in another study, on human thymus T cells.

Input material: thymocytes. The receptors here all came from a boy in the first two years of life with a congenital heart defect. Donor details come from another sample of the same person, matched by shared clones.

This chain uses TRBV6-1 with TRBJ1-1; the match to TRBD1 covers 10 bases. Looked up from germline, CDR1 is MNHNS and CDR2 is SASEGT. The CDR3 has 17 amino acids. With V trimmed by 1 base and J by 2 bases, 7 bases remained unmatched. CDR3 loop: CASSEGAGTGANTEAFF. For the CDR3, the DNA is TGTGCCAGCAGTGAAGGTGCCGGGACAGGGGCTAACACTGAAGCTTTCTTT.

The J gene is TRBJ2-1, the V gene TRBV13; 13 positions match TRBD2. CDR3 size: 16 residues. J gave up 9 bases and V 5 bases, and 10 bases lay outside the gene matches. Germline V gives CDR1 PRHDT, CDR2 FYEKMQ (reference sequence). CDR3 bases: TGTGCCAGCAGCCTCCGGACTAGCGGGAGTGTCGGTGAGCAGTTCTTC. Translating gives CASSLRTSGSVGEQFF.

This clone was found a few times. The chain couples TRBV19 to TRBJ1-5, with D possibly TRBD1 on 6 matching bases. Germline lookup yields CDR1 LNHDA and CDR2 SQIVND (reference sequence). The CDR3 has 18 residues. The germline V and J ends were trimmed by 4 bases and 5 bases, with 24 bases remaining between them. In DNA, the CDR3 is TGTGCCAGTAGTAGGCCCCCGGCGGGGGGGGCATGGGATCAGCCCCAGCATTTT. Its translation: CASSRPPAGGAWDQPQHF.

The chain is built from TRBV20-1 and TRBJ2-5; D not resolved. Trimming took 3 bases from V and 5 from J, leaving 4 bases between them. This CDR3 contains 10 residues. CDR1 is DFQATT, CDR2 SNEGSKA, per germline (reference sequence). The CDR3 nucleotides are TGCAGTGCTAGTATGGAGACCCAGTACTTC. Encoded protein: CSASMETQYF.

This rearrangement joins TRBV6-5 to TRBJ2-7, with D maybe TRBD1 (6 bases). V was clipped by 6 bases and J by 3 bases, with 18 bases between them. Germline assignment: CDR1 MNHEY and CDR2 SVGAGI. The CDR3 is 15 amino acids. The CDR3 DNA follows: TGTGCCAGCAGGGTCCGGGACACGAGCGACTACGAGCAGTACTTC. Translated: CASRVRDTSDYEQYF.

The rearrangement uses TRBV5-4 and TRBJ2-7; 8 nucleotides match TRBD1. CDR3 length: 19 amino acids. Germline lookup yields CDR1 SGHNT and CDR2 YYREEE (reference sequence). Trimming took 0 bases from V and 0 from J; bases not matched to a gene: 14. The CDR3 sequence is CASSLVRQPGQASSYEQYF. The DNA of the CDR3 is TGTGCCAGCAGCTTGGTTCGCCAACCGGGACAGGCGAGCTCCTACGAGCAGTACTTC.

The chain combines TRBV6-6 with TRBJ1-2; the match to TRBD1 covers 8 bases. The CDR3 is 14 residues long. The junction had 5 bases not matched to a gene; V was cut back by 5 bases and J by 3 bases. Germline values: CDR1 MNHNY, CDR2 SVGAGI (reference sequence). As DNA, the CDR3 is TGTGCCAGCAGTCCCCCGACAGGGGACTATGGCTACACCTTC. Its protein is CASSPPTGDYGYTF.

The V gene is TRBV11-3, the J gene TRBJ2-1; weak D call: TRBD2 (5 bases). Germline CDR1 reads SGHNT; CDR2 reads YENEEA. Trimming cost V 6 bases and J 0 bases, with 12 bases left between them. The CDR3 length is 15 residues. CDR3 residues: CASRRSGSSYNEQFF. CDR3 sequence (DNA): TGTGCCAGCAGAAGGAGCGGTTCCTCCTACAATGAGCAGTTCTTC.

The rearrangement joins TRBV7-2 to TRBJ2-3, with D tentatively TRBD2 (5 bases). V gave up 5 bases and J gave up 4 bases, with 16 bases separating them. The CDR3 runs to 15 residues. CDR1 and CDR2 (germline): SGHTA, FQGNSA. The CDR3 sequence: CASSRTRLGADTQYF. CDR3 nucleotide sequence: TGTGCCAGCAGCCGTACTAGGCTCGGGGCAGATACGCAGTATTTT.

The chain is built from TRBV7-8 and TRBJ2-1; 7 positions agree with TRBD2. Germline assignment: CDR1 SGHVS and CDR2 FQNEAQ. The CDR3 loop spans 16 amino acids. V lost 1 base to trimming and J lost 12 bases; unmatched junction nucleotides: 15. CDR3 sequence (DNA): TGTGCCAGCAGCTTAGGAGGAAGCGGGACTGACTATCCGCAGTTCTTC. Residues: CASSLGGSGTDYPQFF.

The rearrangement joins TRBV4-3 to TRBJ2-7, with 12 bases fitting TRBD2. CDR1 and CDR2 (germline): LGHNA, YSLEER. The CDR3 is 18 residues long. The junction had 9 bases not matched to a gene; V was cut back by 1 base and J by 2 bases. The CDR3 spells CASSQVRGTSGRAYEQYF. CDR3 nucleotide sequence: TGCGCCAGCAGCCAAGTGAGGGGGACTAGCGGGCGCGCCTACGAGCAGTACTTC.

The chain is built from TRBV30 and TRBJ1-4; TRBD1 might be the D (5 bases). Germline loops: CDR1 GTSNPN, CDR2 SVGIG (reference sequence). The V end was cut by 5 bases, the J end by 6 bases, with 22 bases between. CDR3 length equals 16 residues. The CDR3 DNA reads TGTGCCTGGGGGTCGAGCCCTTCAGGGAGGTATGAAAAACTGTTTTTT. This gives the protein CAWGSSPSGRYEKLFF.

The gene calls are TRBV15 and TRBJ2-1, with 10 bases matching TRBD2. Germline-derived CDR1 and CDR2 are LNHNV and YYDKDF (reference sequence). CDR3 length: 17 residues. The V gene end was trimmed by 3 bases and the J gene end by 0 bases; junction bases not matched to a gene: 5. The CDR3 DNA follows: TGTGCCACCAGCAGCGGGGCTAGCGGGAGCTCCTACAATGAGCAGTTCTTC. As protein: CATSSGASGSSYNEQFF. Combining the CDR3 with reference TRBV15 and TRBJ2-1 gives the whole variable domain DAMVIQNPRYQVTQFGKPVTLSCSQTLNHNVMYWYQQKSSQAPKLLFHYYDKDFNNEADTPDNFQSRRPNTSFCFLDIRSPGLGDTAMYLCATSSGASGSSYNEQFFGPGTRLTVL.

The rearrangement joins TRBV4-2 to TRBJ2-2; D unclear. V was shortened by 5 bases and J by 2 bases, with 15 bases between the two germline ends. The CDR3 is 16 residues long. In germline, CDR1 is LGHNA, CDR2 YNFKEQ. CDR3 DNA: TGTGCCAGCAGCTCCTGGAGAGGCGGTAACACCGGGGAGCTGTTTTTT. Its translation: CASSSWRGGNTGELFF.

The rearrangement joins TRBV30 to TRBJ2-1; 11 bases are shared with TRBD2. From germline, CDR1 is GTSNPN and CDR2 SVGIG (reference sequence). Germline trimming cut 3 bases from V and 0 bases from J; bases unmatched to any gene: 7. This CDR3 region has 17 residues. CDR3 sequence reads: CAWSPTSGDFSYNEQFF. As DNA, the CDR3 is TGTGCCTGGAGCCCGACTAGCGGGGATTTCTCCTACAATGAGCAGTTCTTC.

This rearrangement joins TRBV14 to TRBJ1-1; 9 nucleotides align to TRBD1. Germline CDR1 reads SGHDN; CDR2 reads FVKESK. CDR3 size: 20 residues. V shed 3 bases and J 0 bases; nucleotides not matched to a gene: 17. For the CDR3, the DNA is TGTGCCAGCAGCCACACCCCACCCTTGGACAGGGGCTGGATGAACACTGAAGCTTTCTTT. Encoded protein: CASSHTPPLDRGWMNTEAFF.

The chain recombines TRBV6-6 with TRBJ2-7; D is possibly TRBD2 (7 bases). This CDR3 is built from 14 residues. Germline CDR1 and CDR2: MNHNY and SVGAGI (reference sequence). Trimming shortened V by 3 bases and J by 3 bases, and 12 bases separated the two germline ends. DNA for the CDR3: TGTGCCAGCAGTTATCTAGCGGACAGCTACGAGCAGTACTTC. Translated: CASSYLADSYEQYF.

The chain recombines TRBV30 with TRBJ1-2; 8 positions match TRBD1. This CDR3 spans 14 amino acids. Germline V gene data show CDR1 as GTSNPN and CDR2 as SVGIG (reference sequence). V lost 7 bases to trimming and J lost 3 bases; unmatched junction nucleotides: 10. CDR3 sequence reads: CASSGQGGDYGYTF. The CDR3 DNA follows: TGTGCCTCATCTGGACAGGGTGGCGACTATGGCTACACCTTC.

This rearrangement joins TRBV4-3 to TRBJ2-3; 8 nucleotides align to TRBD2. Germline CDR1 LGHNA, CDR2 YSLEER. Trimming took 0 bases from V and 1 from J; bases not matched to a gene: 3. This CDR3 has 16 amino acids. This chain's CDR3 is CASSQEMGLGTDTQYF. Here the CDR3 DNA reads TGCGCCAGCAGCCAAGAAATGGGACTAGGCACAGATACGCAGTATTTT.

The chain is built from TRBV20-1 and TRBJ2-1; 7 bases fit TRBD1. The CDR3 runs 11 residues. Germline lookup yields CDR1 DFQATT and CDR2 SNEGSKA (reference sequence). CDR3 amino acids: CRPRTGDEQFF. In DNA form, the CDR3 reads TGCAGACCACGGACAGGTGATGAGCAGTTCTTC.

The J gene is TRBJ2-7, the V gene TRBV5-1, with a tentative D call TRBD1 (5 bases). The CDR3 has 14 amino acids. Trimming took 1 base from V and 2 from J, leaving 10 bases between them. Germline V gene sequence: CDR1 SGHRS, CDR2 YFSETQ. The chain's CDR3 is CASSLKTEPYEQYF. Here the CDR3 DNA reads TGCGCCAGCAGCTTGAAGACAGAGCCCTACGAGCAGTACTTC.

DNA of the CDR3: TGCGCCAGCAGCTTGGGACAGGGGTGGGTCTCCTACGAGCAGTACTTC. Protein: CASSLGQGWVSYEQYF. The chain is built from TRBV5-1 and TRBJ2-7, with 8 bases that match TRBD1. This CDR3 has 16 residues. In germline, CDR1 is SGHRS, CDR2 YFSETQ. The V gene end was trimmed by 0 bases and the J gene end by 0 bases; junction bases not matched to a gene: 5.

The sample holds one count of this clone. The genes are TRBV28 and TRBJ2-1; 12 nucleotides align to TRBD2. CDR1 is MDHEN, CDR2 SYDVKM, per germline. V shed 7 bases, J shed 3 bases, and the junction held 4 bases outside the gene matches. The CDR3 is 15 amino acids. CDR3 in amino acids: CASTSGLAGYNEQFF. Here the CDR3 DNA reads TGTGCCAGCACTTCGGGACTAGCGGGCTACAATGAGCAGTTCTTC.

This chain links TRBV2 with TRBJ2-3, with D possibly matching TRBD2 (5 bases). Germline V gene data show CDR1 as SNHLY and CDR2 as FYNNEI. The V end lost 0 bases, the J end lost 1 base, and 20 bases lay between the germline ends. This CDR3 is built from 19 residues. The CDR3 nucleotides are TGTGCCAGCAGTGAAGCGCGAGCTAGCTTGGGCCTGCGCACAGATACGCAGTATTTT. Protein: CASSEARASLGLRTDTQYF.

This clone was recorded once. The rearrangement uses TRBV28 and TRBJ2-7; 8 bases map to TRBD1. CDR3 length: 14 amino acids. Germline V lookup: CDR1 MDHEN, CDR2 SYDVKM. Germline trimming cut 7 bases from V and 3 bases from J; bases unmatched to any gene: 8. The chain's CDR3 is CASTKDRGGYEQYF. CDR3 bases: TGTGCCAGCACGAAAGACAGGGGCGGCTACGAGCAGTACTTC.

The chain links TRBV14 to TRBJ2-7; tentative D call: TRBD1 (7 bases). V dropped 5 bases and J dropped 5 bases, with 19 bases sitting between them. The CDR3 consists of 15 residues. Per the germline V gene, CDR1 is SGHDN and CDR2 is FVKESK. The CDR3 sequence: CASSTRGQGGNEQYF. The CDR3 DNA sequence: TGTGCCAGCAGCACCCGCGGGCAGGGGGGAAACGAGCAGTACTTC.

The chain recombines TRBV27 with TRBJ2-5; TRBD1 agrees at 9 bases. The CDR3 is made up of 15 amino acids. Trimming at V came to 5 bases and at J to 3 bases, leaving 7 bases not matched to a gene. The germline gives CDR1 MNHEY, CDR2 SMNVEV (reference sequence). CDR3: CASSPRQGEEETQYF. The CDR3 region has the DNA TGTGCCAGCAGTCCCCGACAGGGGGAGGAAGAGACCCAGTACTTC.